The present entry profiles one TCR beta chain with its context. This CDR3 spans 15 amino acids. Germline CDR1 is SGHRS and CDR2 is YFSETQ. After removal of 0 bases from V and 5 bases from J, the junction contained 4 bases not matched to a gene. Source study methods: Amplification from reference gene primers served as the basis for estimated nucleated cell counts. Clones were sequenced by immunoSEQ multiplex PCR, and TCRdb holds only the in-frame ones, with some missing. Clone size and the V and J calls come from that table; the DNA yielded D and trimming. This table has approximately 65,000 clones, 89% appearing once. This entry is derived from a study of blood T cell repertoires in COVID-19.

The sequenced sample was peripheral blood. The receptor was isolated from a woman between 50 and 59 years old with active COVID-19. V is TRBV5-1 and J is TRBJ2-2; 7 bases align to TRBD1. CDR3 sequence reads: CASSLEGGYTGELFF. The CDR3 nucleotides are TGCGCCAGCAGCTTGGAAGGGGGCTATACCGGGGAGCTGTTTTTT.